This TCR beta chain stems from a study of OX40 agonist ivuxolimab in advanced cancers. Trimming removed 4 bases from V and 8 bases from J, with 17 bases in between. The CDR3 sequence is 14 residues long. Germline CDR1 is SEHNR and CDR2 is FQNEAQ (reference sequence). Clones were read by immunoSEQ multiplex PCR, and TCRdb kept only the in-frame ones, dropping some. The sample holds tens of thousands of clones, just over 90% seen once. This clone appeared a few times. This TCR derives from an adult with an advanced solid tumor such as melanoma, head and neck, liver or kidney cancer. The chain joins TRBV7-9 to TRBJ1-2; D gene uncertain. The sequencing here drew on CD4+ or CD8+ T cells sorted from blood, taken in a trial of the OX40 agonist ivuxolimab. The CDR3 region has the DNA TGTGCCAGCAGCTCCGGAAACGTAGGAAGGGGCTACACCTTC. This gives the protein CASSSGNVGRGYTF.